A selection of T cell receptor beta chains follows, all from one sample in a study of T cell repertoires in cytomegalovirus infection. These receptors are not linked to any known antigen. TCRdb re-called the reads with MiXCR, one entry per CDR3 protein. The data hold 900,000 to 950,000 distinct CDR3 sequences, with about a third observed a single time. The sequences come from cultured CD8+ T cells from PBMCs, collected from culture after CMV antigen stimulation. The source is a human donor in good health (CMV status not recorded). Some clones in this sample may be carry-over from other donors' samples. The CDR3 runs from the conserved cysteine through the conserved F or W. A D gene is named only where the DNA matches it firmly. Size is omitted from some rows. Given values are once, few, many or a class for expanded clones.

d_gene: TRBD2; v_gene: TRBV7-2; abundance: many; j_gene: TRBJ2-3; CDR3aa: CASSLLDSRGGLSSDTQYF; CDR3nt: TGTGCCAGCAGCTTACTCGACTCGCGGGGGGGCCTTTCCTCAGATACGCAGTATTTT
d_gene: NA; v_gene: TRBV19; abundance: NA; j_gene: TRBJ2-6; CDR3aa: CASSLVGQNSGANVLTF; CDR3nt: TGTGCCAGTAGTTTAGTAGGACAGAACTCTGGGGCCAACGTCCTGACTTTC
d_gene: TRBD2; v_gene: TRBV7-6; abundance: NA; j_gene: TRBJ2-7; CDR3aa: CASSPSGGTSYEQYF; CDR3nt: TGTGCCAGCAGCCCCTCCGGGGGGACCTCCTACGAGCAGTACTTC
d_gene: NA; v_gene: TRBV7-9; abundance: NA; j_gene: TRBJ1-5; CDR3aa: CASSLGWGETEPQHF; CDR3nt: TGTGCCAGCAGCTTAGGTTGGGGCGAAACGGAGCCCCAGCATTTT
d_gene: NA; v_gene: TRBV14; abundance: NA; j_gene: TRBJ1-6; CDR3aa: CASSPGAISPLHF; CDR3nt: TGTGCCAGCAGCCCCGGAGCGATTTCACCCCTCCACTTT
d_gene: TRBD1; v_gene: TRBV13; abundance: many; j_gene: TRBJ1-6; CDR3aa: CASSTRDRSRAPLHF; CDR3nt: TGTGCCAGCAGCACACGGGACAGGAGTAGGGCACCCCTCCACTTT
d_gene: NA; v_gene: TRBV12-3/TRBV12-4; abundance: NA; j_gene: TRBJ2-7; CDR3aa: CASSKKYEQYF; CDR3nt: TGTGCCAGCAGTAAAAAGTACGAGCAGTACTTC
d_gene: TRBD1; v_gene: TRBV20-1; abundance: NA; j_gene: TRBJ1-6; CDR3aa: CSASIRQGDSPLHF; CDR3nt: TGCAGTGCTAGTATACGGCAGGGGGATTCACCCCTCCACTTT
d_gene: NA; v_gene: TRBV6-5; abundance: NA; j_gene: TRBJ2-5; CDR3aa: CASSELGSQYF; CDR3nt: TGTGCCAGCAGCGAGCTAGGGAGCCAGTACTTC
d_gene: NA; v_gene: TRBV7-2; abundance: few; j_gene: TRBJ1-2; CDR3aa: CASSLAEEQAIIGGYTF; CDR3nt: TGTGCCAGCAGCTTAGCAGAGGAACAGGCTATAATAGGTGGCTACACCTTC
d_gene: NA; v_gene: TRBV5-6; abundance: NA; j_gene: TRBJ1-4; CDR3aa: CASSPTTSPENEKLFF; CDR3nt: TGTGCCAGCAGCCCAACTACCTCGCCCGAGAATGAAAAACTGTTTTTT
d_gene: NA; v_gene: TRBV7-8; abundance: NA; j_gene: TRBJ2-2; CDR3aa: CASSLPTDTGELFF; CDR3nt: TGTGCCAGCAGCCTCCCGACAGACACCGGGGAGCTGTTTTTT
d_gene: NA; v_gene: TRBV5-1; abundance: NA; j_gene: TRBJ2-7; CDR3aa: CASKAERDYEQYF; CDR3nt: TGCGCCAGCAAAGCAGAAAGGGACTACGAGCAGTACTTC
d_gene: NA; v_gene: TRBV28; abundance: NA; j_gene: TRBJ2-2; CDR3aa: CASNPWGRELFF; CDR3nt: TGTGCCAGCAACCCCTGGGGCCGGGAGCTGTTTTTT
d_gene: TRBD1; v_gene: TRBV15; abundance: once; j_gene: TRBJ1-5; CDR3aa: CTTSTPGQGENQPQHF; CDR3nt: TGTACCACCAGCACGCCGGGACAGGGTGAAAATCAGCCCCAGCATTTT